The 7 T cell receptor beta chains listed next were all sequenced from one sample in a study of cytomegalovirus exposure and HLA in healthy donors. Primers for the PCR totalled 60 Vbeta and 13 Jbeta. The method was immunoSEQ multiplex PCR; TCRdb's version includes in-frame clones alone and lacks a portion of them. The repertoire holds about 130,000 clones, around 81% seen once, with less than 0.75% in the top ten. The sample was PBMCs. The receptors here all came from a young man in good health and CMV-seronegative.

This chain links TRBV6-5 with TRBJ1-1; tentative D call: TRBD1 (6 bases). The V end lost 8 bases, the J end lost 4 bases, and 20 bases lay between the germline ends. The germline CDR1 and CDR2 sequences are MNHEY and SVGAGI. The CDR3 is 15 amino acids. The CDR3 sequence is CASAELKLRGTEAFF. CDR3 nucleotide sequence: TGTGCCAGCGCCGAACTAAAACTCAGGGGCACTGAAGCTTTCTTT.

The rearrangement joins TRBV28 to TRBJ1-5; 7 nucleotides match TRBD1. Germline values: CDR1 MDHEN, CDR2 SYDVKM. This CDR3 region has 14 residues. The V and J ends lost 6 bases and 3 bases, in that order; junction bases with no gene match: 5. Written as DNA, the CDR3 is TGTGCCAGCAGGACGACAGGGAACAATCAGCCCCAGCATTTT. Its translation is CASRTTGNNQPQHF.

On this clone itself: Other DNA sequences in this sample translate to the same CDR3. The chain is built from TRBV5-1 and TRBJ2-6, with unresolved D. V lost 7 bases and J lost 0, with 5 bases in between. CDR1 SGHRS and CDR2 YFSETQ come from the germline V gene. The CDR3 is 13 residues long. CDR3 in amino acids: CASGNSGANVLTF. The CDR3 nucleotides are TGCGCCAGCGGCAACTCTGGGGCCAACGTCCTGACTTTC.

The chain employs TRBV30 and TRBJ1-4; 7 bases are a match to TRBD1. Germline V lookup: CDR1 GTSNPN, CDR2 SVGIG (reference sequence). With 1 base clipped from V and 4 bases from J, the junction kept 6 bases outside the gene matches. This CDR3 contains 15 residues. The CDR3 sequence: CAWSAGTANNEKLFF. DNA of the CDR3: TGTGCCTGGAGTGCCGGGACAGCAAATAATGAAAAACTGTTTTTT.

V usage is TRBV2 and J usage is TRBJ1-2, with D possibly matching TRBD1 (5 bases). CDR1 is SNHLY and CDR2 is FYNNEI in the germline V gene. CDR3 length: 15 residues. V lost 2 bases to trimming and J lost 6 bases, with 16 bases between them. The CDR3 nucleotides read TGTGCCAGCAGTGAATTGTACAGGCGGAGGGATGGCTACACCTTC. Residues: CASSELYRRRDGYTF.

The chain carries TRBV27 and TRBJ2-1; TRBD1 aligns across 8 bases. The CDR3 loop spans 16 amino acids. J lost 8 bases, V lost 2 bases, and 11 bases had no gene match. The germline V gene encodes CDR1 MNHEY and CDR2 SMNVEV (reference sequence). This CDR3 reads CASSLDSGGSRDEQFF. Here the CDR3 DNA reads TGTGCCAGCAGTTTAGATTCAGGGGGCTCTAGAGATGAGCAGTTCTTC.

The chain carries TRBV7-2 and TRBJ1-6; D gene unclear. The CDR3 contains 14 residues. V lost 3 bases and J lost 10, with 13 bases in between. The germline CDR1 and CDR2 sequences are SGHTA and FQGNSA. The CDR3 sequence: CASSFWRSGSPLHF. CDR3 nucleotide sequence: TGTGCCAGCAGCTTTTGGCGGTCGGGGTCACCCCTCCACTTT.